The entry that follows covers one T cell receptor beta chain sequence. Its antigen remains unidentified. This record comes from a study of OX40 agonist ivuxolimab in advanced cancers. Study-wide points: The study found that CD8+ T cells averaged more expanded clones than CD4+.

The V and J ends lost 0 bases and 5 bases respectively, with 3 bases between them. The germline V gene encodes CDR1 SGHRS and CDR2 YFSETQ. The CDR3 is made up of 11 amino acids. Sequenced by immunoSEQ multiplex PCR; TCRdb stores in-frame clones only, minus some. The data hold roughly 57,000 clones, with roughly nine tenths observed a single time. This chain connects TRBV5-1 to TRBJ2-7; D ambiguous. The specimen was CD4+ or CD8+ T cells sorted from blood, collected in a trial of the OX40 agonist ivuxolimab. The receptor was derived from an adult with an advanced solid tumor such as melanoma, head and neck, liver or kidney cancer. CDR3 loop: CASSLEHEQYF. CDR3 DNA: TGCGCCAGCAGCTTGGAGCACGAGCAGTACTTC.